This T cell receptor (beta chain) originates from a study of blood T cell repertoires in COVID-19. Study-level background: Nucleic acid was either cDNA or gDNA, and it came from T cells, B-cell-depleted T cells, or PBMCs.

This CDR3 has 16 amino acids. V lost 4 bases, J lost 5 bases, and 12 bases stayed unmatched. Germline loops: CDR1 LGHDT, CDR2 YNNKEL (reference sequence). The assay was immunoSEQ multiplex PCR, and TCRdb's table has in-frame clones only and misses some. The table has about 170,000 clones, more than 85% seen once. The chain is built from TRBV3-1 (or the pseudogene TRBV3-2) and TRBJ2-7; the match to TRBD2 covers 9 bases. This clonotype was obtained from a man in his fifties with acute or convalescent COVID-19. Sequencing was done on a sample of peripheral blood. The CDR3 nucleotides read TGTGCCAGCAGCCTCTTTCCTCGGACTAGCGATGACGAGCAGTACTTC. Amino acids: CASSLFPRTSDDEQYF.